Listed below are T cell receptor beta chains from one sample, sequenced in a study of blood T cell repertoires in COVID-19. Repertoires were generated with immunoSEQ multiplex PCR, while TCRdb's copy carries only in-frame clones and drops some. The sample lists approximately 280,000 clones, roughly nine tenths occurring once. Sequencing used PBMCs or T cells enriched from blood (not recorded which). These receptors all come from a woman aged 18-29 years who had recovered from COVID-19. The CDR3 runs from the conserved cysteine through the conserved F or W. A D gene is named only where the DNA matches it firmly. Rows give clone size only sometimes, using once, few, many, or a class for an expanded clone.

-	TRBJ2-1	-	TRBV30	TGTGCCTGGAGTCCGTTATCACAGGACTACAATGAGCAGTTCTTC	CAWSPLSQDYNEQFF
TRBD2	TRBJ2-1	-	TRBV27	TGTGCCAGCAGTCTGACTAGCGGCTACAATGAGCAGTTCTTC	CASSLTSGYNEQFF
TRBD1	TRBJ1-2	-	TRBV4-3	TGCGCCAGCAGCCAAGCCCAGGGGGCCTACTATGGCTACACCTTC	CASSQAQGAYYGYTF
TRBD1	TRBJ1-2	-	TRBV7-6	TGTGCCAGCAGCATAAAAACCGGGACAGGGGGGTATGGCTACACCTTC	CASSIKTGTGGYGYTF
-	TRBJ2-1	-	TRBV9	TGTGCCAGCAGCCTCGTTCCGAGCTCCTACAATGAGCAGTTCTTC	CASSLVPSSYNEQFF
-	TRBJ1-2	-	TRBV11-2	TGTGCCAGCAGCTTAGACCGGGGAGGGGCTGGCTATGGCTACACCTTC	CASSLDRGGAGYGYTF
TRBD2	TRBJ2-1	-	TRBV18	TGTGCCAGCTCACCACTAGCGGGAGGATACAATGAGCAGTTCTTC	CASSPLAGGYNEQFF
-	TRBJ1-5	-	TRBV6-1	TGTGCCAGCAGTGAAGGCAGGGGCTTTGGTCAGCCCCAGCATTTT	CASSEGRGFGQPQHF
TRBD1	TRBJ1-1	few	TRBV12-3/TRBV12-4	TGTGCCAGCAGTCGACAGGGTTTCACTGAAGCTTTCTTT	CASSRQGFTEAFF
-	TRBJ1-5	-	TRBV19	TGTGCCAGTACCTCCCTGCTTGGGGGCAGGGGCTCAACGGGCAATCAGCCCCAGCATTTT	CASTSLLGGRGSTGNQPQHF
-	TRBJ1-5	-	TRBV27	TGTGCCAGCAGCAGAGTTCGGGTGGGCAATCAGCCCCAGCATTTT	CASSRVRVGNQPQHF
TRBD2	TRBJ2-7	-	TRBV2	TGTGCCTCGACGGGAGCGGGAGGTTGGTCCTACGAGCAGTACTTC	CASTGAGGWSYEQYF
-	TRBJ1-1	-	TRBV4-2	TGTGCCAGCAGCTCGCGGAACTGGCCGGGAGCTTTCTTT	CASSSRNWPGAFF
TRBD1	TRBJ2-7	-	TRBV18	TGTGCCAGCTCACCCGGGACAGGGTCGGACGAGCAGTACTTC	CASSPGTGSDEQYF
-	TRBJ2-3	-	TRBV9	TGTGCCAGCAGCGTCGACCCAGGGGATACGCAGTATTTT	CASSVDPGDTQYF
-	TRBJ2-1	-	TRBV7-9	TGTGCCAGCAGCTTAGCGGTAGCTTTGGAGCAGTTCTTC	CASSLAVALEQFF
-	TRBJ1-1	-	TRBV11-3	TGTGCCAGCAGCTTTGGCGGGGAAGGGACTGAAGCTTTCTTT	CASSFGGEGTEAFF
-	TRBJ2-2	-	TRBV7-3	TGTGCCAGCAGCTTAGGTCTACGTACCGGGGAGCTGTTTTTT	CASSLGLRTGELFF
TRBD1	TRBJ1-5	once	TRBV3-1/TRBV3-2	TGTGCCAGCAGCAGAGCCGGGACAGCCCCTTATAGCAATCAGCCCCAGCATTTT	CASSRAGTAPYSNQPQHF
-	TRBJ2-5	-	TRBV2	TGTGCCAGCAGTGAAGAGAGAGGTGAGACCCAGTACTTC	CASSEERGETQYF
-	TRBJ2-7	few	TRBV6-2/TRBV6-3	TGTGCCAGCAGTTATGTAAGACAGACAAACTACGAGCAGTACTTC	CASSYVRQTNYEQYF
TRBD1	TRBJ1-1	few	TRBV11-2	TGTGCCAGCAGCCGGGACAGGTTTAACACTGAAGCTTTCTTT	CASSRDRFNTEAFF
TRBD2	TRBJ2-3	-	TRBV28	TGTGCCAGCAGTTTGGATCAGCGGGAGATAGATACGCAGTATTTT	CASSLDQREIDTQYF
TRBD2	TRBJ2-7	-	TRBV5-3	TGTGCCAGATGTAGCGGGCGCAGATTCTACGAGCAGTACTTC	CARCSGRRFYEQYF
TRBD1	TRBJ1-4	many	TRBV11-3	TGTGCCAGCAGCTCCGGGACAGGGGATGAAAAACTGTTTTTT	CASSSGTGDEKLFF
-	TRBJ2-1	-	TRBV3-1/TRBV3-2	TGTGCCAGCAGCCAAGAGAGGGGGAGGGTTGGGAGGCTCATTAACAATGAGCAGTTCTTC	CASSQERGRVGRLINNEQFF
-	TRBJ2-5	-	TRBV7-2	TGTGCCAGCAGCTCCGTAGGCCCCTTCGGGGAGACCCAGTACTTC	CASSSVGPFGETQYF
TRBD1	TRBJ2-1	-	TRBV6-5	TGTGCCAGCATTAACCGGGACAGAAATAGTGAGCAGTTCTTC	CASINRDRNSEQFF
TRBD1	TRBJ1-1	-	TRBV30	TGTGCCTGGAGCCGTCGGGACAGGGCGTCGTTCACTGAAGCTTTCTTT	CAWSRRDRASFTEAFF
TRBD1	TRBJ1-2	-	TRBV6-5	TGTGCCAGCAGTAGAACAGGGGAGGGCTACACCTTC	CASSRTGEGYTF
TRBD1	TRBJ1-6	-	TRBV5-1	TGCGCCAGCAGCCGGGGACAGGGAGTTTCGAATAATTCACCCCTCCACTTT	CASSRGQGVSNNSPLHF
-	TRBJ2-5	-	TRBV30	TGTGCCTGGAGTGTAGGGAGGGGGAGGACCCAGTACTTC	CAWSVGRGRTQYF